This TCR beta chain comes out of a study of cytomegalovirus exposure and HLA in healthy donors (dated by TCRdb to the late 2010s). Concerning the study at large: According to an earlier analysis of a few hundred of the donors, 150 million to 200 million T cells yielded 117 million unique TCR beta sequences and about 300 Gb of sequence data. An early release that covered fewer than 800 HLA-typed donors contained about 300 gigabases of sequencing data and around 85 million unique TCR sequences. Among the approximately 400 genotyped donors, around 81% belonged to the genetic ancestry cluster associated with self-reported Caucasian donors. The study aimed to test whether signatures of past pathogen exposure could be identified by cataloging public T cell receptors. The study profiled the T cell repertoires of hundreds of subjects by immunosequencing and related them to cytomegalovirus serostatus. Along with the roughly 670-subject first cohort, a separate validation cohort of over a hundred different subjects was used. The study combined high-throughput TCR immunosequencing, statistical association of individual TCRs with disease status, and machine learning to predict cytomegalovirus infection status. In a later analysis, previously published TCR beta repertoires from hundreds of donors were re-analyzed and high-resolution HLA genotyping was added so that TCR occurrence patterns could be studied. Rather than using new phenotypic data, the later analysis identified candidate immune exposures from TCR beta sequences and from how often those sequences occurred across donors. An earlier analysis of some 600 of the donors applied high-throughput TCR beta sequencing to assess whether each TCR beta V gene segment acted as functional or pseudogenic. Alongside the repertoire data, information on donor age, sex, ethnicity and CMV serostatus was compiled. A later genetic analysis took genome-wide SNP genotypes for 398 of the 666 donors and used that subset as a discovery cohort. Every repertoire in the discovery cohort had been generated on one and the same sequencing platform. Both class I and class II loci were covered by HLA typing, at four-digit resolution. The number of typed donors differed by locus: about 629-640 for A, B, C, DRB1 and DQB1; some 500 for DQA1; 606 for DPA1; and about 450 for DPB1. Five DR-DQ haplotypes were treated as single units for association and clustering because of strong linkage in the cohort. Across some 400 genotyped donors of the cohort, an average of approximately 200,000 unique TCR beta nucleotide sequences per donor were sequenced, and around 20% of those sequences were non-productive. What the work shows at the level of the full study, not this receptor alone: The earlier analysis of a few hundred of the donors excluded fewer than 20 rarely observed V segments, including chromosome 9 orphons, because counts were too low. Some IMGT-functional V segments, including TRBV6-2 and TRBV6-3, could not be told apart with the 87-base-pair reads, so those segments were excluded. The study listed approximately 150 TCR beta chains as associated with cytomegalovirus. V-gene and J-gene trimming of TCR beta chains was associated with a missense DCLRE1C variant in a later genetic analysis, and the association was replicated in an independent cohort. When HLA alleles, especially DR and DQ, strongly co-occurred, attributing TCR associations to individual alleles was difficult. Specific HLA alleles were associated with more than 15,000 TCR beta sequences at a false discovery rate of 0.05 in a later analysis. According to the authors, the approach could potentially be generalized to other disease states and immunological phenotypes. In a later analysis, HLA-associated TCR beta chains were found to be more clonally expanded and to have lower generation probabilities than equally common non-associated chains. In an earlier analysis of approximately 590 of the donors, most TCR beta V segments appeared in productive rearrangements about 87% or about 30% of the time, broadly matching IMGT annotations. Most TCR sequences were seen in very few donors, while some public TCRs were found in many individuals. Several of the top co-occurrence clusters appeared to be linked to parvovirus B19, influenza, CMV and Epstein-Barr virus, according to a later analysis. The classifier was reported to diagnose cytomegalovirus status with high specificity and sensitivity in both the original cohort and the validation cohort. Because HLA typing was missing for some donors at each locus, association tests included only the typed subset. A group of highly shared sequence variants was considered likely to be a technical artifact of the sequencing pipeline. The cohort was sequenced for TCR beta chains only, and without alpha or paired-chain data the features that could be detected were limited. The presence/absence analyses assumed that sequencing depth was roughly uniform across donors, and that assumption may not be true. Compared with the roughly 700-donor mean, donors in an Asian-associated ancestry cluster had fewer N-insertions in productive TCRs, according to a later genetic analysis. Correlated functional status among segregating V segments might reflect linkage disequilibrium, but an unknown experimental factor could not be ruled out. In a later analysis, TCR association rates were found to vary across HLA loci, with the most associated TCRs seen for DRB1 alleles and the fewest for HLA-C alleles. A few of the identified cytomegalovirus-associated TCR beta chains were confirmed in vitro to be specific for cytomegalovirus antigens. Most CMV-associated TCR beta chains appeared to be HLA-restricted in a later analysis, and the HLA associations seemed to be driven largely by CMV exposure. A further reported finding was that TCR beta sequences accurately predicted the HLA-A and HLA-B alleles for most subjects in the first cohort. CMV serostatus was the only immune exposure information available for the cohort.

Ends trimmed: V by 7 bases, J by 6 bases; bases unmatched to a gene: 3. Per the germline V gene, SNHLY is the CDR1 and FYNNEI is the CDR2. CDR3 length: 12 amino acids, cysteine to phenylalanine. Of the read, only the CDR3 DNA is kept; its 36 bases are in frame from base 1. Libraries were built with the immunoSEQ multiplex PCR assay. A mixture of 60 forward primers for TCR Vbeta segments and 13 reverse primers for TCR Jbeta segments was used in the multiplex PCR. A multiplex PCR assay on genomic DNA amplified the CDR3 region of rearranged TCR beta genes. The Illumina HiSeq System was used to sequence the amplified TCR beta libraries as 87-base-pair reads. Regarding the original processing steps: In a later analysis, 80 million or so unique TCR beta chains were counted across the 650 to 700 repertoires, and around 10 million of these chains were shared by at least two donors. Raw reads were error-corrected and collapsed into unique sequences by a nearest-neighbor algorithm in which closely related sequences were merged to remove PCR and sequencing errors. CDR3 sequences were aligned to IMGT reference sequences to assign V, D and J gene segments. For a sequence to be retained, at least a six-nucleotide match to both a V gene segment and a J gene segment was required. Rearrangements were called productive when the CDR3 lacked stop codons and stayed in frame with V and J; all others were non-productive. CDR3 was defined by IMGT convention, running from the second conserved V-encoded cysteine to the conserved J-encoded phenylalanine. The earlier analysis of roughly 590 of the donors excluded any sequence lacking an unambiguous match to a single V gene segment. In an earlier analysis of several hundred of the donors, a V segment was called functional when productive rearrangements were above 56.7%, and segregating when the standard deviation between donors exceeded 5%. A statistical classification framework was developed to diagnose cytomegalovirus status using the catalog of TCR beta chain sequences. V and J gene assignment, in a later analysis, came from comparing TCR nucleotide sequences with IMGT/GENE-DB human TR gene sequences. In a later analysis, CDR3 sequences and most-parsimonious VDJ recombination scenarios were assigned using the TCRdist pipeline. A later analysis defined each TCR beta chain by its CDR3 amino acid sequence plus V-gene family, and excluded reads lacking a unique V-gene family. As a way to deal with suspected cross-contamination and a sequencing artifact, a later analysis dropped 592 nucleotide sequences that were highly shared and had low generation probability. In a later analysis, a clonal expansion index for each public chain was calculated from normalized within-repertoire ranks of inferred template counts. In a later analysis, generation probabilities were computed with a VDJ recombination model fitted to out-of-frame rearrangements, and the resulting probabilities were checked against IGoR. In a later analysis, TCR-TCR, TCR-HLA and TCR-CMV co-occurrence was scored with hypergeometric tests, and a repertoire-size bias correction was applied to TCR pairs. False discovery rates were estimated in a later analysis by permuting HLA or CMV assignments 20 times. In a later analysis, co-occurring TCRs were grouped with DBSCAN, and TCRdist sequence similarity was added when clustering was performed within HLA-allele-positive subsets. For co-occurrence clustering, repertoires with fewer than 30,000 or more than 120,000 public chains were excluded, along with a handful of repertoires with anomalous nucleotide sharing. TCRdb re-hosts the immuneACCESS table, in-frame sequences only. Its copies lack some clones; in the studies checked, an unresolved V gene accounts for under half of them, and the cause for the rest is not known. The D gene and trimming were derived from the DNA, and the V and J assignments and clone size from that table. This sample has 250,000 to 350,000 clones in its table, and about 75% of those were observed once. The leading ten clones occupy about 2.1% of the sample.

The cohort consisted of fewer than 700 healthy bone marrow donors. Cohort members were all nominally healthy when sampled, although unrecorded immune exposures were likely present. The donor was CMV seronegative and was included in the group of several hundred seronegative cohort members. Each donor provided a peripheral blood sample, and peripheral blood mononuclear cells were used for TCR beta sequencing. Genomic DNA extraction from the blood cell samples was performed with the Qiagen DNeasy Blood Extraction Kit. About this clone itself: Its antigen is still unknown. Base quality data are lacking; no much larger clone is found one base away.

The source material was PBMCs. The receptor's source is a female donor in good health and CMV-seronegative. The receptor chain draws on TRBV2 and TRBJ2-7, with TRBD2 identical over 10 junction bases. The CDR3 amino acid sequence is: CASTLAGGEQYF. Read as DNA, the sequence is TGTGCCAGCACCTTAGCGGGAGGCGAGCAGTACTTC. The full variable domain, with segments outside the CDR3 supplied by the reference TRBV2 and TRBJ2-7 proteins, appears as EPEVTQTPSHQVTQMGQEVILRCVPISNHLYFYWYRQILGQKVEFLVSFYNNEISEKSEIFDDQFSVERPDGSNFTLKIRSTKLEDSAMYFCASTLAGGEQYFGPGTRLTVT.